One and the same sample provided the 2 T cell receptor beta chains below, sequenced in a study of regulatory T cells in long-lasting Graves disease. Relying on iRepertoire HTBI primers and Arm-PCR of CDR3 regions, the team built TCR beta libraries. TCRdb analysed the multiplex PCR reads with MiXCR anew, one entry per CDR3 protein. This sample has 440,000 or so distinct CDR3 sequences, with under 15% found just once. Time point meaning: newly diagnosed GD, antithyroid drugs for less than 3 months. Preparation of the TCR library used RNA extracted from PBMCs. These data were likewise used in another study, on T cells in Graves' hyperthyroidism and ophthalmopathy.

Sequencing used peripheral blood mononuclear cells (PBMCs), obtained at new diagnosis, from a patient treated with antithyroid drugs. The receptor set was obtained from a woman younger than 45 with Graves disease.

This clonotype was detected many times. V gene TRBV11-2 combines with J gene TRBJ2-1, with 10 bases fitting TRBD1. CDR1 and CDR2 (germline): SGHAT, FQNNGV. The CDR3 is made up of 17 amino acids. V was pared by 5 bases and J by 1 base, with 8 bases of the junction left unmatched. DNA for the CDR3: TGTGCCAGCAGCGTCGGGGACAGGGGTTCGTCCTACAATGAGCAGTTCTTC. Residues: CASSVGDRGSSYNEQFF.

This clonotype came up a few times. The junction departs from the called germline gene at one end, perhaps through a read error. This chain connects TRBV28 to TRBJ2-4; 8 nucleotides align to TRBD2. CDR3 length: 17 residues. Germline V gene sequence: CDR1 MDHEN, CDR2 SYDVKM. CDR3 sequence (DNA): TGTGCCAGCAGACCAACCGGGGGGGGCGGGGCCATAAACATTCAATACTTC. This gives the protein CASRPTGGGGAINIQYF. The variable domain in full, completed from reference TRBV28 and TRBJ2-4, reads DVKVTQSSRYLVKRTGEKVFLECVQDMDHENMFWYRQDPGLGLRLIYFSYDVKMKEKGDIPEGYSVSREKKERFSLILESASTNQTSMYLCASRPTGGGGAINIQYFGAGTRLSVL.